This T cell receptor (beta chain) comes out of a study of Tregs in tolerant kidney transplant recipients. Study-wide context: CD4+CD25+CD127- cells came from approximately three-day belatacept mixed lymphocyte reactions, some with roughly 5-day graft donor restimulation.

Note on this clone: Its cognate antigen is unknown.

From germline, CDR1 is SGHNT and CDR2 YENEEA. Trimming took 5 bases from V and 6 from J, leaving 11 bases between them. The CDR3 has 13 residues. Assay used: immunoSEQ multiplex PCR; TCRdb lists only in-frame clones, some missing. The sample has just under 20,000 clones, about two thirds seen once. The source material was Tregs from blood cultured with allogeneic cells. The sequence derives from a human donor in good health. The chain joins TRBV11-3 to TRBJ2-1; no clear D gene. CDR3 residues: CASSLRLGNEQFF. The CDR3 nucleotides read TGTGCCAGCAGCCTACGACTGGGCAATGAGCAGTTCTTC.